A selection of T cell receptor beta chains follows, all from one sample in a study of regulatory T cells in long-lasting Graves disease. TCRdb used MiXCR to reprocess the multiplex PCR reads, holding one entry per CDR3 protein. The sample carries more than 300,000 distinct CDR3 sequences, roughly 12% recorded once. This sample was shared with a second study, whose subject was T cells in Graves' hyperthyroidism and ophthalmopathy.

Source: peripheral blood mononuclear cells (PBMCs), taken at new diagnosis, from a patient treated with antithyroid drugs. These receptors all stem from a woman aged 18-30 years with Graves disease. The CDR3 runs from the conserved cysteine through the conserved F or W. D genes are given only for firm matches. The size field is filled for only some rows; it gives once, few, many or a size class.

many,TRBD2,TRBJ2-2,TRBV3-1,TGTGCCAGCAGCCATCATGCTAGCGGTACCGGGGAGCTGTTTTTT,CASSHHASGTGELFF
few,.,TRBJ2-1,TRBV2,TGTGCCAGCACCGCCCAGAGGGCAGGTAACAATGAGCAGTTCTTC,CASTAQRAGNNEQFF
many,.,TRBJ2-1,TRBV28,TGTGCCATAATACAAGGTGGCGGGATATACGATGAGCAGTTCTTC,CAIIQGGGIYDEQFF
few,.,TRBJ1-2,TRBV5-1,TGCGCCAGCAGCTTGGTACGGGAGTATGGCTACACCTTC,CASSLVREYGYTF
many,.,TRBJ1-1,TRBV11-2,TGTGCCAGCAGCTTAGTATTCAGTATGAACACTGAAGCTTTCTTT,CASSLVFSMNTEAFF
.,.,TRBJ2-5,TRBV20-1,TGCAGTGTCTTACGGGGTCTTGGAGAGACCCAGTACTTC,CSVLRGLGETQYF
many,TRBD2,TRBJ2-3,TRBV28,TGTGCCAGCAGATCAAGCGGGGGCGCCAGTACTTTCACAGATACGCAGTATTTT,CASRSSGGASTFTDTQYF
.,.,TRBJ1-1,TRBV7-9,TGTGCCAGCAGTTTCTCCACAGGGATGAACACTGAAGCTTTCTTT,CASSFSTGMNTEAFF
.,TRBD2,TRBJ2-3,TRBV4-3,TGCGCCAGCAGCCAAGGCTATAGCGGGGGGGAACTAAGTCGGGCAGATACGCAGTATTTT,CASSQGYSGGELSRADTQYF
many,TRBD2,TRBJ2-1,TRBV7-2,TGTGCCAGCAGCAGAAGGGGACTAGGGGGACTAAATGAGCAGTTCTTC,CASSRRGLGGLNEQFF
many,.,TRBJ1-1,TRBV27,TGTGCCAGCAGCTTTCAGGGAGTAATCACTGAAGCTTTCTTT,CASSFQGVITEAFF
few,.,TRBJ1-3,TRBV6-6,TGTGCCAGCAGTTACTCGGGGGGGCGAATTGGAAACACCATATATTTT,CASSYSGGRIGNTIYF
few,.,TRBJ2-1,TRBV7-9,TGTGCCAGCAGCGGCTGGGGGTCCTACAATGAGCAGTTCTTC,CASSGWGSYNEQFF
.,.,TRBJ1-5,TRBV19,TGTGCCAGTAGTACCAGCACCGCCATGGGCAATCAGCCCCAGCATTTT,CASSTSTAMGNQPQHF
many,.,TRBJ2-3,TRBV29-1,TGCAGCGTTGCCATAGACGCAGATACGCAGTATTTT,CSVAIDADTQYF
.,TRBD1,TRBJ1-5,TRBV24-1,TGTGCCACGGAGGGACAGGGGGTACTGGGTAGCAATCAGCCCCAGCATTTT,CATEGQGVLGSNQPQHF
many,.,TRBJ1-5,TRBV6-1,TGTGCCAGCAGCACAACTAAAGGGGGCAATCAGCCCCAGCATTTT,CASSTTKGGNQPQHF
many,TRBD1,TRBJ2-1,TRBV20-1,TGCAGTGCTAGAGATGGGGACAGGGACCACAATGAGCAGTTCTTC,CSARDGDRDHNEQFF
many,.,TRBJ1-1,TRBV5-1,TGCGCCAGCAGCTTCAGGGAGGGTGAAGCTTTCTTT,CASSFREGEAFF
many,TRBD2,TRBJ2-5,TRBV11-1,TGTGCCAGCGGACTAGCGGGGAAGTTAATCGGGGAGACCCAGTACTTC,CASGLAGKLIGETQYF
.,.,TRBJ2-5,TRBV6-2/TRBV6-3,TGTGCCAGCATTACAGGGTGGGACCAAGAGACCCAGTACTTC,CASITGWDQETQYF
many,TRBD1,TRBJ1-5,TRBV20-1,TGCAGTGCTAGAGACGGACAGGGACGAAGCAATCAGCCCCAGCATTTT,CSARDGQGRSNQPQHF
.,.,TRBJ2-7,TRBV6-9,TGTGCCAGCAGTTCGTGGGCCAATTCCTACGAGCAGTACTTC,CASSSWANSYEQYF
few,.,TRBJ2-2,TRBV30,TGTGCCTGGATAGGGGTCGCCGGGGAGCTGTTTTTT,CAWIGVAGELFF
.,.,TRBJ1-1,TRBV12-3/TRBV12-4,TGTGCCAGCAGTTTTTCGCGGGCGACTGAAGCTTTCTTT,CASSFSRATEAFF
few,TRBD2,TRBJ2-1,TRBV14,TGTGCCAGCAGCCCCGGGACTAGCGGGAAACACTCCTACAATGAGCAGTTCTTC,CASSPGTSGKHSYNEQFF
many,TRBD2,TRBJ2-2,TRBV27,TGTGCCAGCAGTTTTAGGGACTACCGGGGCGGGGAGCTGTTTTTT,CASSFRDYRGGELFF
.,.,TRBJ2-3,TRBV5-6,TGTGCCAGCAGCTTGGAGGGCGGGCCAGATACGCAGTATTTT,CASSLEGGPDTQYF
few,.,TRBJ1-4,TRBV20-1,TGCAGTGCTAGAGCAACAGGGAATGAAAAACTGTTTTTT,CSARATGNEKLFF
many,.,TRBJ2-7,TRBV10-1,TGCGCCAGCAGCCCTTTACTAGGAACCCCCGGGGAGCAGTACTTC,CASSPLLGTPGEQYF
many,.,TRBJ1-2,TRBV10-3,TGTGCCTCGCGTCCCCCCATAGACTATGGCTACACCTTC,CASRPPIDYGYTF
.,.,TRBJ1-3,TRBV19,TGTGCCAGTAGTCTCGGGACGTGGGACTTTGGATCTGGAAACACCATATATTTT,CASSLGTWDFGSGNTIYF
many,.,TRBJ1-6,TRBV12-3/TRBV12-4,TGTGCCAGCAGTCTGATGGGTTCCAATTCACCCCTCCACTTT,CASSLMGSNSPLHF
few,.,TRBJ2-7,TRBV18,TGTGCCAGCTCACCACCGGGTTCAGGCTACGAGCAGTACTTC,CASSPPGSGYEQYF
many,.,TRBJ1-6,TRBV27,TGTGCCAGCAGTCCCCGGCGGGCTAATTCACCCCTCCACTTT,CASSPRRANSPLHF
many,.,TRBJ1-5,TRBV6-2/TRBV6-3,TGTGCCAGCAGTCCCACAGGGCCAGGCAATCAGCCCCAGCATTTT,CASSPTGPGNQPQHF
many,.,TRBJ2-3,TRBV5-4,TGTGCCAGCAGCTCGCCGAGACAGGGCACAGATACGCAGTATTTT,CASSSPRQGTDTQYF
many,TRBD1,TRBJ1-4,TRBV28,TGTGCCAGCAGTCCTGACAGGGCTCCTGAAAAACTGTTTTTT,CASSPDRAPEKLFF
.,TRBD1,TRBJ2-5,TRBV20-1,TGCAGTGCTCGACAGGGGGCCGGGGAGACCCAGTACTTC,CSARQGAGETQYF
.,.,TRBJ2-5,TRBV20-1,TGCAGTGCTAGAGATACGGCAGCGATGGTCCGGGAGACCCAGTACTTC,CSARDTAAMVRETQYF
.,TRBD1,TRBJ1-4,TRBV29-1,TGCAGCGTTGTAGGACAGGGTACGGAAAAACTGTTTTTT,CSVVGQGTEKLFF
few,.,TRBJ2-2,TRBV7-9,TGTGCCAGCAGCCCGGACGGCACCGGGGAGCTGTTTTTT,CASSPDGTGELFF
many,.,TRBJ1-1,TRBV19,TGTGCCAGTAGTACTCTGGACGCGATGAACACTGAAGCTTTCTTT,CASSTLDAMNTEAFF
many,TRBD1,TRBJ2-3,TRBV4-2,TGTGCCAGCAGCCAGGGTACAGGGGGCCCTAGCACAGATACGCAGTATTTT,CASSQGTGGPSTDTQYF
few,TRBD2,TRBJ2-7,TRBV20-1,TGCAGTGCTGAATTAGGGTCGGGAGGGCCACTTGGGCAGTACTTC,CSAELGSGGPLGQYF
many,.,TRBJ2-5,TRBV12-3/TRBV12-4,TGTGCCAGCAGCCCCGAGGGGGGCTCTATGGAGACCCAGTACTTC,CASSPEGGSMETQYF
many,TRBD2,TRBJ2-5,TRBV7-2,TGTGCCAGCAGCTTAGGAGTGGGCGGGAGCCTCCAAGAGACCCAGTACTTC,CASSLGVGGSLQETQYF
many,TRBD1,TRBJ1-2,TRBV11-2,TGTGCCAGCAGCTTAGATGACAGGGTAGGAGGCTACACCTTC,CASSLDDRVGGYTF
many,TRBD2,TRBJ2-5,TRBV14,TGTGCCAGCAGCCAAGGTGTCTCGGGGGGATCGTCGGAGACCCAGTACTTC,CASSQGVSGGSSETQYF
many,.,TRBJ1-1,TRBV27,TGTGCCAGCAGTAGAGAGACGGGTTCGATGAACACTGAAGCTTTCTTT,CASSRETGSMNTEAFF
.,.,TRBJ2-1,TRBV29-1,TGCAGCGAAATCGACAGTTACAATGAGCAGTTCTTC,CSEIDSYNEQFF
many,TRBD1,TRBJ2-3,TRBV10-3,TGTGCCATCAGTGAATCCGGGACAGGGGTCGCAGATACGCAGTATTTT,CAISESGTGVADTQYF
many,.,TRBJ1-2,TRBV10-3,TGTGCCATTTCTATCCAGGGCGACTATGGCTACACCTTC,CAISIQGDYGYTF